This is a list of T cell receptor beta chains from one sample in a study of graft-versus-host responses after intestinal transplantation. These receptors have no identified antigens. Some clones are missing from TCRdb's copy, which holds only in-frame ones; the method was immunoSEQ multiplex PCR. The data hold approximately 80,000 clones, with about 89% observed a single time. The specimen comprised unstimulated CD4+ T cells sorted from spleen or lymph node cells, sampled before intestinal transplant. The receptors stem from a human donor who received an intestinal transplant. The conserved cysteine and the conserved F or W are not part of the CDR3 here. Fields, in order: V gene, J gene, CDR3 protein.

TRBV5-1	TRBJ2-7	ASSPRTNSYEQY
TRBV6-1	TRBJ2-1	ASSVLAGGSYNEQF
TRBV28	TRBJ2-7	ASSLVGQAAYEQY
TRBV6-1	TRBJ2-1	ASRRQGTNEQF
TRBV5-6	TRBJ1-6	ASSQTGQRFNSPLH
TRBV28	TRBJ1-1	ASRTTQSVKREAF
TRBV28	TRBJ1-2	ASSPDSYPNYGYT
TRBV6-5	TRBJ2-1	ASSYGGAAYNEQF
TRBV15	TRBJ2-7	ATSSDPRQGAYEQY
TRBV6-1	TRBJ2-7	ASSGTGRLYEQY
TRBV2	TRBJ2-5	ASSEDRGWAETQY
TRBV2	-	ASSVLAGGGEQY
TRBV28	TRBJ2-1	AVTVAGGGEQF
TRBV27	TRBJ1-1	ASTSTGGTEAF
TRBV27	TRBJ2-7	ASSFSSDRVSYEQY
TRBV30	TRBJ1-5	AWSPQGLSNQPQH
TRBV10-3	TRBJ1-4	AIRPDSGAEKLF
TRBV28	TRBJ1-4	AIQTGSEKLF